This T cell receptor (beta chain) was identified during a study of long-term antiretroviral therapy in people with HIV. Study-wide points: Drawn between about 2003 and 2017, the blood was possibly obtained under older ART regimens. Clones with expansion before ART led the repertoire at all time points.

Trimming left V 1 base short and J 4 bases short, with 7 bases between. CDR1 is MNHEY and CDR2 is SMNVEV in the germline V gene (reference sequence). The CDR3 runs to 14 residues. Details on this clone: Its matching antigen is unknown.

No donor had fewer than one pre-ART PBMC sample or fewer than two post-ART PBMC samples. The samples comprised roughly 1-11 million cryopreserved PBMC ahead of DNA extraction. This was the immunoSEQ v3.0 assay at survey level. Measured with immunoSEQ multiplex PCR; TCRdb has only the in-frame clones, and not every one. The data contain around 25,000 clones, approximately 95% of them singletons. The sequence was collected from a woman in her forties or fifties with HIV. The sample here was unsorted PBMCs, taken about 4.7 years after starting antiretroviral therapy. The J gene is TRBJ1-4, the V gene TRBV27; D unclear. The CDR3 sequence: CASSLYSFNEKLFF. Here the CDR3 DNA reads TGTGCCAGCAGTTTATACAGCTTTAATGAAAAACTGTTTTTT.